The clone carrying this T cell receptor (beta chain) was seen at least ten times. Its antigen is currently unknown. This entry comes from a study of post-analysis software for immune sequencing data. The CDR3 contains 14 residues. V was cut by 5 bases and J by 2 bases, with 10 bases left in between. Per the germline V gene, CDR1 is MNHEY and CDR2 is SVGAGI. Libraries were made from TCR beta cDNA, and they carried unique molecular identifiers. When about 0.85 to 11 million T cells were used, they gave around 500,000 cDNA molecules. TCRdb redid the calling of the PCR reads with MiXCR, one entry per CDR3 protein. The table has about 400,000 distinct CDR3 sequences, approximately 33% seen once. Findings and limits, study-wide: There were five or six TRBV segments more frequent in patients than controls, and TRBV5-6, TRBV5-1 and TRBV20-1 were among them. Pronounced co-clustering by F measure was evident among identically batched samples.

This clonotype was obtained from a girl between 5 and 17 years old with multiple sclerosis. The V and J genes are TRBV6-5 and TRBJ2-1; D is uncertain. Sequencing was done on a sample of blood. CDR3 protein: CASSPDSTYNEQFF. In DNA form, the CDR3 reads TGTGCCAGCAGTCCAGACTCCACCTACAATGAGCAGTTCTTC.